These 7 T cell receptor beta chains originate from one sample sequenced in a study of patients and donors after allogeneic stem cell transplantation. TCRdb re-derived calls from the RT-PCR reads in MiXCR, one entry per CDR3 protein. The data contain approximately 33,000 distinct CDR3 sequences, 6.5% to 7% of them singletons. Sequencing was carried out using blood, either unsorted or a sorted T cell fraction (not recorded which). Receptor source: a human donor who was either an allogeneic HSCT recipient or a stem cell or donor lymphocyte infusion donor (not recorded which). It is not recorded whose cells these are; they may come from a transplant donor.

This clonotype was seen many times. The chain has TRBV3-1 and TRBJ1-5; D may be TRBD1 (5 bases). The V end was cut by 3 bases, the J end by 7 bases, with 16 bases between. The CDR3 is made up of 15 amino acids. Germline CDR1 LGHDT, CDR2 YNNKEL (reference sequence). The CDR3 spells CASSQSGAVGQPQHF. The CDR3 DNA reads as TGTGCCAGCAGCCAGAGTGGGGCGGTAGGGCAGCCCCAGCATTTT.

This clonotype appeared many times. The chain employs TRBV6-5 and TRBJ1-2, with D unresolved. CDR1 is MNHEY and CDR2 is SVGAGI in the germline V gene. V was cut by 0 bases and J by 7 bases, with 18 bases left in between. The CDR3 extends over 16 amino acids. CDR3 bases: TGTGCCAGCAGTTACTCTTTTCAGGCGGGGAGTTTTGGCTACACCTTC. Its translation is CASSYSFQAGSFGYTF.

The chain is built from TRBV7-9 and TRBJ2-2; 7 bases match TRBD1. The CDR3 runs to 15 residues. V dropped 5 bases and J dropped 6; count of bases not matched to a gene: 9. Per germline, CDR1 SEHNR and CDR2 FQNEAQ (reference sequence). This CDR3 reads CASSLDRVWPGELFF. In nucleotides, the CDR3 is TGTGCCAGCAGCCTCGACAGGGTCTGGCCCGGGGAGCTGTTTTTT. The full variable domain, with the rest looked up from reference TRBV7-9 and TRBJ2-2, is DTGVSQNPRHKITKRGQNVTFRCDPISEHNRLYWYRQTLGQGPEFLTYFQNEAQLEKSRLLSDRFSAERPKGSFSTLEIQRTEQGDSAMYLCASSLDRVWPGELFFGEGSRLTVL.

This clonotype has at least ten counts. The chain carries TRBV11-2 and TRBJ2-5; D call uncertain. The germline V gene has CDR1 SGHAT and CDR2 FQNNGV. The V end lost 1 base, the J end lost 1 base, and 7 bases lay between the germline ends. The CDR3 contains 14 residues. CDR3 loop: CASSLVAAQETQYF. CDR3 in DNA: TGTGCCAGCAGCTTAGTGGCTGCCCAAGAGACCCAGTACTTC.

This clonotype was found many times. The chain has TRBV27 and TRBJ2-3; D remains ambiguous. The V gene lost 5 bases and the J gene lost 2 bases, with 11 bases spanning the gap. This CDR3 region has 14 residues. Germline V gives CDR1 MNHEY, CDR2 SMNVEV (reference sequence). CDR3 nucleotides: TGTGCCAGCAGTCCAGCCATACTCACAGATACGCAGTATTTT. Translated: CASSPAILTDTQYF.

This clonotype has more than one count but fewer than ten. The chain joins TRBV7-9 to TRBJ2-5; D possibly uses TRBD1 or TRBD2 (5 bases each). Per the germline V gene, CDR1 is SEHNR and CDR2 is FQNEAQ (reference sequence). CDR3 length equals 14 residues. Trimming took off 7 bases at V and 5 bases at J, with 17 bases between the two ends. The CDR3 reads CASTQSGWGETQYF. The DNA for the CDR3 is TGTGCCAGCACCCAATCGGGTTGGGGGGAGACCCAGTACTTC.

This clonotype has a count of ten or more. The gene calls are TRBV20-1 and TRBJ2-4; 7 bases line up with TRBD2. The trim removed 4 bases at V and 9 bases at J, leaving 9 bases unmatched. The germline V gene encodes CDR1 DFQATT and CDR2 SNEGSKA (reference sequence). The CDR3 length is 13 residues. Written as DNA, the CDR3 is TGCAGTGCTAATGGACTAGTGCATGGCATTCAGTACTTC. It codes for CSANGLVHGIQYF.